A selection of T cell receptor beta chains follows, all from one sample in a study of CD8 T cells in Susac syndrome. TCRdb used MiXCR to reprocess the immunoSEQ multiplex PCR reads, holding one entry per CDR3 protein. The sample lists fewer than 350,000 distinct CDR3 sequences; approximately 85% were seen once. Material: CD8+ T cells from PBMCs. Receptors originate from a human donor with multiple sclerosis. Both conserved end residues are part of each CDR3. Each record gives: J gene, V gene, D gene, clone size, CDR3 DNA, CDR3 protein. A D gene is named only where the DNA matches it firmly. Expanded clones are given a class, and other clones once, few, many or no size at all.

>TRBJ2-3|TRBV11-2|-|-
TGTGCCAGCAGCTTAGGTCTAGATACGCAGTATTTT
CASSLGLDTQYF
>TRBJ2-2|TRBV7-2|-|-
TGTGCCAGCACGTTTCTCGCCCCCCGCACCGGGGAGCTGTTTTTT
CASTFLAPRTGELFF
>TRBJ2-3|TRBV7-2|TRBD2|-
TGTGCCAGCAGCCTAACTAGCGGGAGGGCCGCGGGGGCCACAGATACGCAGTATTTT
CASSLTSGRAAGATDTQYF
>TRBJ2-6|TRBV4-1|TRBD2|-
TGCGCCAGCAGCCAACTAGCCGTAGCGGGAGGGAATGTTAGCTCTGGGGCCAACGTCCTGACTTTC
CASSQLAVAGGNVSSGANVLTF
>TRBJ2-6|TRBV28|-|once
TGTGCCAGCGCAATTGGGGCCAACGTCCTGACTTTC
CASAIGANVLTF
>TRBJ2-3|TRBV28|-|-
TGTGCCAGCAGTTGGGGGTCATACGATACGCAGTATTTT
CASSWGSYDTQYF
>TRBJ2-1|TRBV6-2/TRBV6-3|-|-
TGTGCCAGCACCTCCTCCGGGAATGAGCAGTTCTTC
CASTSSGNEQFF
>TRBJ1-1|TRBV7-3|TRBD1|-
TGTGCCAGCAGCACGGACAGGGACACTGAAGCTTTCTTT
CASSTDRDTEAFF
>TRBJ1-5|TRBV19|-|once
TGTGCCAGTAGTATCCTTGGGGCTCAGGGCAATCAGCCCCAGCATTTT
CASSILGAQGNQPQHF
>TRBJ2-1|TRBV30|-|-
TGTGCCTGGACGTATGGGGCTAGCAATGACAATGAGCAGTTCTTC
CAWTYGASNDNEQFF
>TRBJ1-2|TRBV5-8|-|many
TGTGCCAGCAGCGTCGGGGAGATCTATGGCTACACCTTC
CASSVGEIYGYTF
>TRBJ2-5|TRBV28|-|-
TGTGCCAGCATGGAAACAGTCCTAGGCCAGAACCAAGAGACCCAGTACTTC
CASMETVLGQNQETQYF
>TRBJ2-5|TRBV9|-|-
TGTGCCAGCAGCGTAGTCTGGGGGGACCAAGAGACCCAGTACTTC
CASSVVWGDQETQYF
>TRBJ2-3|TRBV27|-|-
TGTGCCAGCAGCTCCCTCCCCACAGGGCCTAGCACAGATACGCAGTATTTT
CASSSLPTGPSTDTQYF
>TRBJ2-1|TRBV7-9|TRBD2|-
TGTGCCAGCAGCTTACCCCCGACTAGCGGGAGCGGGGATGAGCAGTTCTTC
CASSLPPTSGSGDEQFF
>TRBJ2-1|TRBV5-6|TRBD2|-
TGTGCCAGCAGCGCCCTGGGCCTAGCGGCTTACAATGAGCAGTTCTTC
CASSALGLAAYNEQFF
>TRBJ2-5|TRBV10-2|-|few
TGCGCCAGCAGTGAGTCTGGCTACCAAGAGACCCAGTACTTC
CASSESGYQETQYF
>TRBJ2-7|TRBV7-9|-|once
TGTGCCAGCAGCTTCACGGTGAACGAGCAGTACTTC
CASSFTVNEQYF
>TRBJ2-7|TRBV7-9|-|few
TGTGCCAGCAGCCCTGATCCACCGAGACCCTACGAGCAGTACTTC
CASSPDPPRPYEQYF
>TRBJ1-2|TRBV27|-|-
TGTGCCAGCAGTTTTTTCGCAGGCTCCTATGGCTACACCTTC
CASSFFAGSYGYTF
>TRBJ2-1|TRBV7-3|TRBD2|-
TGTGCCAGCAGCCCCTTAGCGGGAGATGAGTCTGAGCAGTTCTTC
CASSPLAGDESEQFF
>TRBJ1-5|TRBV28|-|-
TGTGCCAGCAGTTTATTGCGTGGGCAGCCCCAGCATTTT
CASSLLRGQPQHF
>TRBJ1-1|TRBV14|-|once
TGTGCCAGCAGCCAACGTCAGGGAGGAAACACTGAAGCTTTCTTT
CASSQRQGGNTEAFF
>TRBJ1-1|TRBV6-5|-|few
TGTGCCAGCGGCCTCACTCAGAACACTGAAGCTTTCTTT
CASGLTQNTEAFF
>TRBJ1-5|TRBV19|-|-
TGTGCCAGTAGTATAGGAGGGGGAGAAAGTCAGCCCCAGCATTTT
CASSIGGGESQPQHF
>TRBJ2-5|TRBV29-1|-|-
TGCAGCGTTGTCCGGGGCGGAGGGGAGACCCAGTACTTC
CSVVRGGGETQYF
>TRBJ2-5|TRBV2|TRBD1|-
TGTGCCAGCAGGGCCACAGGGGAAGAGACCCAGTACTTC
CASRATGEETQYF
>TRBJ2-7|TRBV6-1|-|-
TGTGCCAGCCACCCAACCCAGCGGTCCTACGAGCAGTACTTC
CASHPTQRSYEQYF
>TRBJ1-5|TRBV19|-|-
TGTGCCAGTAGTATATTGGTCACTCAGCCCCAGCATTTT
CASSILVTQPQHF
>TRBJ2-4|TRBV28|-|-
TGTGCCAGTCGTGAAGTCGGAGGTTCGGCCAAAAACATTCAGTACTTC
CASREVGGSAKNIQYF
>TRBJ1-1|TRBV5-1|TRBD1|-
TGCGCCAGCAGCTCAGGACAGGGAAGTACTGAAGCTTTCTTT
CASSSGQGSTEAFF
>TRBJ2-7|TRBV29-1|TRBD2|-
TGCAGCGTTCGGACTAGCGGGAACTACGAGCAGTACTTC
CSVRTSGNYEQYF
>TRBJ2-6|TRBV2|-|-
TGTGCCAGCAAAGAGGACCTCTCTGGGGCCAACGTCCTGACTTTC
CASKEDLSGANVLTF
>TRBJ1-2|TRBV18|TRBD1|-
TGTGCCAGCTCACCTGGACAGGGGCTTTTGGGTGGCTACACCTTC
CASSPGQGLLGGYTF
>TRBJ1-1|TRBV3-1|-|-
TGTGCCAGCAGCCAAGTCACAGTAAACACTGAAGCTTTCTTT
CASSQVTVNTEAFF
>TRBJ2-1|TRBV4-3|TRBD2|-
TGCGCCAGCAGCCAAGAGGCGGGAGCGGGAGGCAAACTCTACAATGAGCAGTTCTTC
CASSQEAGAGGKLYNEQFF
>TRBJ1-1|TRBV12-3/TRBV12-4|-|-
TGTGCCAGCAGTTTGCTGGCAGGGGACGACCATGAAGCTTTCTTT
CASSLLAGDDHEAFF
>TRBJ2-1|TRBV6-5|-|-
TGTGCCAGCAGTTACTCTGAGGGCTACAATGAGCAGTTCTTC
CASSYSEGYNEQFF